This T cell receptor beta chain was recorded in a study of Tregs in tolerant kidney transplant recipients. About the research overall: Recipients received nonmyeloablative bone marrow transplants from related graft donors, with transient mixed chimerism.

Comments on this clone: The read is 3 residues too short to cover the CDR3 end, so that end is filled in from the germline J gene.

Generated by immunoSEQ multiplex PCR, the TCRdb table keeps only in-frame clones and is missing some. The repertoire table contains 45,000 to 55,000 clones. In germline, CDR1 is SGHRS, CDR2 YFSETQ. The CDR3 consists of 13 residues. Deletions cut 4 bases from V and 0 bases from J, with 7 bases between. The V and J genes are TRBV5-1 and TRBJ1-1; unclear D gene. Source: CD4+ T cells from blood, taken before the transplant. The sequence derives from a human donor who received a combined kidney and bone marrow transplant. The CDR3 reads CASSIRVNTEAFF. Partial CDR3 DNA: TGCGCCAGCAGCATCAGAGTGAACACTGAA.